This is a list of T cell receptor beta chains from one sample in a study of CD8 T cells in Susac syndrome. TCRdb fed the immunoSEQ multiplex PCR reads into MiXCR, producing one record per CDR3 protein. The sample records 65,000 to 90,000 distinct CDR3 sequences, about 95% being singletons. The specimen sequenced was CD8+ T cells from PBMCs. These receptor sequences come from a human donor with multiple sclerosis. CDR3s include the opening cysteine and the closing phenylalanine or tryptophan. A D gene is named only where the DNA matches it firmly. Clone size appears in some rows only: once, few, many, or a class for an expanded clone.

j_call | clone_size | v_call | d_call | cdr3_aa | cdr3_nt
TRBJ2-1 | NA | TRBV19 | TRBD2 | CASSRTSGMYNEQFF | TGTGCCAGTAGTAGGACTAGCGGGATGTACAATGAGCAGTTCTTC
TRBJ1-1 | NA | TRBV27 | NA | CASSSVGTEAFF | TGTGCCAGCAGTTCAGTGGGAACTGAAGCTTTCTTT
TRBJ1-2 | once | TRBV30 | NA | CAWSREYGYTF | TGTGCCTGGAGCAGGGAATATGGCTACACCTTC
TRBJ2-3 | NA | TRBV12-3/TRBV12-4 | TRBD2 | CASLQREGITDTQYF | TGTGCCAGCCTCCAGCGGGAGGGTATTACAGATACGCAGTATTTT
TRBJ2-1 | NA | TRBV5-1 | NA | CASSFARGAYNEQFF | TGCGCCAGCAGCTTCGCGAGGGGCGCCTACAATGAGCAGTTCTTC
TRBJ1-6 | NA | TRBV28 | NA | CASSFLLTRRWGYSPLHF | TGTGCCAGCAGTTTCTTGCTTACGAGGAGGTGGGGGTACTCACCCCTCCACTTT
TRBJ2-7 | few | TRBV12-3/TRBV12-4 | NA | CASSFGDIHEQYF | TGTGCCAGCAGTTTCGGCGATATCCACGAGCAGTACTTC
TRBJ1-2 | once | TRBV27 | NA | CASSFIGDSLYGYTF | TGTGCCAGCAGTTTTATAGGTGACAGTCTCTATGGCTACACCTTC
TRBJ2-5 | NA | TRBV29-1 | TRBD1 | CSVEVAGQAQETQYF | TGCAGCGTTGAAGTGGCGGGACAGGCTCAAGAGACCCAGTACTTC
TRBJ2-5 | NA | TRBV5-4 | NA | CASGRAQGGQETQYF | TGTGCCAGCGGACGCGCTCAGGGGGGTCAGGAGACCCAGTACTTC
TRBJ2-7 | NA | TRBV5-1 | TRBD1 | CASSFALLRDRVGDEQYF | TGCGCCAGCAGCTTCGCCCTCCTCCGGGACAGGGTAGGTGACGAGCAGTACTTC
TRBJ2-2 | once | TRBV30 | TRBD2 | CAWSPGTSSAGELFF | TGTGCCTGGAGCCCCGGGACTAGTTCGGCCGGGGAGCTGTTTTTT
TRBJ2-3 | NA | TRBV9 | TRBD2 | CASSPGTSGGEADTQYF | TGTGCCAGCAGCCCCGGGACTAGCGGGGGGGAAGCAGATACGCAGTATTTT
TRBJ1-5 | NA | TRBV7-2 | NA | CASSPWDINQPQHF | TGTGCCAGCAGCCCCTGGGACATAAATCAGCCCCAGCATTTT
TRBJ2-7 | NA | TRBV19 | TRBD1 | CASALSGTASYEQYF | TGTGCCAGTGCATTGTCCGGGACAGCCTCCTACGAGCAGTACTTC
TRBJ2-1 | NA | TRBV7-3 | NA | CASSLLSSSYNEQFF | TGTGCCAGCAGCTTACTGTCGAGCTCCTACAATGAGCAGTTCTTC
TRBJ1-4 | NA | TRBV19 | NA | CASSTPRQLSTNEKLFF | TGTGCCAGTAGTACCCCCAGGCAACTATCAACTAATGAAAAACTGTTTTTT
TRBJ1-2 | NA | TRBV11-2 | NA | CASSPLTGNYGYTF | TGTGCCAGCAGCCCCTTGACGGGAAACTATGGCTACACCTTC
TRBJ2-7 | NA | TRBV7-2 | NA | CASSEEGQPHEQYF | TGTGCCAGCAGCGAGGAGGGACAGCCCCACGAGCAGTACTTC
TRBJ2-2 | NA | TRBV12-3/TRBV12-4 | NA | CASSLSNGELFF | TGTGCCAGCAGTTTATCAAACGGGGAGCTGTTTTTT